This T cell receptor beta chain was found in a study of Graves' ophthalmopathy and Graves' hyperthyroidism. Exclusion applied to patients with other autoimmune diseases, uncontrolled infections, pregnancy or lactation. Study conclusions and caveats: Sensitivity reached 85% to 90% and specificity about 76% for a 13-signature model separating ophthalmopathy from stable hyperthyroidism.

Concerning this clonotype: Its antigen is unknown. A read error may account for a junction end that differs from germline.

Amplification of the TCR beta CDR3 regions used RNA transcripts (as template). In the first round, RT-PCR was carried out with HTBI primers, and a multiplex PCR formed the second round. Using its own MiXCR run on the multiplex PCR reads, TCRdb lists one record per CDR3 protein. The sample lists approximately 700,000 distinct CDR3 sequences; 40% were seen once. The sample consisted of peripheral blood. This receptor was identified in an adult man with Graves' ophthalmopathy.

The CDR3 loop is CAGSLAGDTEAFF. CDR3 in DNA: TGTGCCGGCAGCTTAGCAGGGGATACTGAAGCTTTCTTT. The chain combines TRBV7-2 with TRBJ1-1; D might be TRBD1 (6 bases). Germline-derived CDR1 and CDR2 are SGHTA and FQGNSA. The CDR3 loop spans 13 amino acids.